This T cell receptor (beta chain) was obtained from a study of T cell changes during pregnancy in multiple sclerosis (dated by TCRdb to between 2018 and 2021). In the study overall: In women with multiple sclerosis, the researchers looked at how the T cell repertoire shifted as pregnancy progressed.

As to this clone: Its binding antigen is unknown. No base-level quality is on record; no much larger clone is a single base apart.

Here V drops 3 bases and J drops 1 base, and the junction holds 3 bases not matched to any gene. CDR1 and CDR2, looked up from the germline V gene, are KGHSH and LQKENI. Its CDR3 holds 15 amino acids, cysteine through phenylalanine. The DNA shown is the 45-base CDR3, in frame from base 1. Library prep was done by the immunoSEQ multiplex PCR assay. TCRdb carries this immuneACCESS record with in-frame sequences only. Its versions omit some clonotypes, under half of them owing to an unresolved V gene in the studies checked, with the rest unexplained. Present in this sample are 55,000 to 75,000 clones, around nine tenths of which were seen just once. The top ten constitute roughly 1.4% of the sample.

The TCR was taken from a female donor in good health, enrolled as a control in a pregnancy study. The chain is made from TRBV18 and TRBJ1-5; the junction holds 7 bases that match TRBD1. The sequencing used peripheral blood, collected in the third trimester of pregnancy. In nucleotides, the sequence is TGTGCCAGCTCACCCGGGACAGTGAGCAATCAGCCCCAGCATTTT. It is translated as CASSPGTVSNQPQHF.